Shown below are 22 T cell receptor beta chains from a single sample sequenced in a study of graft-versus-host responses after intestinal transplantation (dated by TCRdb to 2020 to 2023). The antigens for these receptors are not known. The library relied on the immunoSEQ multiplex PCR assay. What TCRdb holds here is the immuneACCESS table cut down to in-frame rearrangements. Part of the clones is not present; checked against another copy, under half of the missing clones reflect an unresolved V gene, and the others are unexplained. This sample lists tens of thousands of clones; roughly four fifths were detected once. The top ten constitute about 15% of the sample. The time point tag for this specimen amounts to: cells obtained before transplantation from donor or recipient. Sequenced here: unstimulated CD8+ T cells sorted from spleen or lymph node cells, sampled before intestinal transplant. These receptors came from a human donor who received an intestinal transplant.

A remark on this clone: This may arise from a read error, as a much more abundant clone is one base away. This chain connects TRBV2 to TRBJ2-5; TRBD2 agrees at 9 bases. V dropped 4 bases and J dropped 4; count of bases not matched to a gene: 7. The germline V gene encodes CDR1 SNHLY and CDR2 FYNNEI. The length of the CDR3 is 15 residues. CDR3 nucleotide sequence: TGTGCCAGCAGTGCCGGCGGGGGGGCGGGAGAGACCCAGTACTTC. Protein sequence: CASSAGGGAGETQYF.

The CDR3 loop reads CASSLQETNYGYTF. The CDR3 DNA reads as TGTGCCAGCAGCCTCCAGGAGACTAACTATGGCTACACCTTC. The rearrangement uses TRBV6-5 and TRBJ1-2; D not resolved. This CDR3 has 14 amino acids. V lost 6 bases, J lost 0 bases, and 11 bases lay in between. CDR1 is MNHEY, CDR2 SVGAGI, per germline.

For this clone: One end of the junction does not line up with germline, which may come from a read error. The rearrangement links TRBV30 to TRBJ1-1, with 7 bases fitting TRBD1. The CDR3 contains 12 residues. Per germline, CDR1 GTSNPN and CDR2 SVGIG (reference sequence). CDR3 DNA: TGTGCCTGGGGCCCAGGGGGTCCTGAAGCTTCCTTT. Translated, it gives CAWGPGGPEASF.

The CDR3 protein is CASSFSSLLYNEQFF. The DNA of the CDR3 is TGTGCCAGCAGTTTTAGTTCACTCCTGTACAATGAGCAGTTCTTC. This chain connects TRBV28 to TRBJ2-1; the D is unclear. CDR3 length: 15 residues. CDR1 and CDR2 from the germline V gene are MDHEN and SYDVKM. V was pared by 3 bases and J by 4 bases, with 13 bases between.

The rearrangement joins TRBV19 to TRBJ2-7; D unresolved. The CDR3 covers 12 residues. With 5 bases removed from V and 2 bases from J, the gap between germline ends came to 7 bases. Per the germline V gene, CDR1 is LNHDA and CDR2 is SQIVND (reference sequence). CDR3 amino acids: CASSDGAYEQYF. CDR3 bases: TGTGCCAGTAGTGATGGGGCCTACGAGCAGTACTTC.

The V and J genes are TRBV2 and TRBJ1-5; D gene unclear. The CDR3 is 12 residues long. Trimming removed 6 bases from V and 9 bases from J, with 12 bases in between. From germline, CDR1 is SNHLY and CDR2 FYNNEI. CDR3 in DNA: TGTGCCAGCAGCGCGGGAGCTGTGCCCCAGCATTTT. Protein: CASSAGAVPQHF.

The chain combines TRBV6-5 with TRBJ1-4, with 10 bases that match TRBD1. V dropped 11 bases and J dropped 7; count of bases not matched to a gene: 4. This CDR3 comprises 12 residues. Germline V CDR1 and CDR2: MNHEY, SVGAGI. The CDR3 protein is CAAGTGVEKLFF. The CDR3 region has the DNA TGTGCCGCCGGGACAGGGGTTGAAAAACTGTTTTTT.

The chain carries TRBV5-4 and TRBJ2-6; no firm D call. V lost 0 bases, J lost 0 bases, and 10 bases lay in between. Germline V CDR1 and CDR2: SGHNT, YYREEE (reference sequence). The CDR3 spans 17 residues. The CDR3 DNA is TGTGCCAGCAGCTTGGTTTGGACGGTCTCTGGGGCCAACGTCCTGACTTTC. The encoded protein is CASSLVWTVSGANVLTF.

V and J are TRBV6-1 and TRBJ2-1; D is ambiguous. V was cut by 2 bases and J by 15 bases, with 14 bases left in between. This CDR3 comprises 12 residues. The germline V gene has CDR1 MNHNS and CDR2 SASEGT. CDR3: CASSEWALDVFF. The CDR3 region has the DNA TGTGCCAGCAGTGAATGGGCCCTAGATGTGTTCTTC.

This clone showed up just a few times. The V gene is TRBV11-3, the J gene TRBJ2-2; 7 bases map to TRBD2. The CDR3 is 16 amino acids. Germline V gives CDR1 SGHNT, CDR2 YENEEA. The J segment lost 3 bases and the V segment lost 4 bases, leaving 8 bases of the junction unmatched. The chain's CDR3 is CASSSPWGGDTGELFF. CDR3 nucleotides: TGTGCCAGCAGCTCACCCTGGGGGGGGGACACCGGGGAGCTGTTTTTT.

The V and J genes are TRBV5-5 and TRBJ2-7; no firm D call. Trimming left V 3 bases short and J 4 bases short, with 8 bases between. There are 12 residues in the CDR3. Per the germline V gene, CDR1 is SGHKS and CDR2 is YYEKEE (reference sequence). The CDR3 DNA is TGTGCCAGCAGCTCACAGCCGTACGAGCAGTACTTC. Protein: CASSSQPYEQYF.

The chain joins TRBV2 to TRBJ1-2, with D perhaps matching TRBD1 (5 bases). CDR1 is SNHLY, CDR2 FYNNEI, per germline. The CDR3 sequence is 15 residues long. Trimming shortened V by 6 bases and J by 0 bases, and 14 bases separated the two germline ends. The CDR3 region has the DNA TGTGCCAGCAGCGGGGGAGGGGCCCCTAACTATGGCTACACCTTC. The encoded protein is CASSGGGAPNYGYTF.

The V gene is TRBV29-1, the J gene TRBJ1-1; TRBD1 matches 9 bases. Trimming removed 4 bases from V and 8 bases from J; junction bases left unmatched: 11. Germline V gives CDR1 SQVTM, CDR2 ANQGSEA. The length of the CDR3 is 14 residues. CDR3 sequence (DNA): TGCAGCGTTGCTCGTACAGGGGGCTATTACGAAGCTTTCTTT. Its protein is CSVARTGGYYEAFF.

V usage is TRBV7-8 and J usage is TRBJ2-4, with 9 bases aligning to TRBD1. From germline, CDR1 is SGHVS and CDR2 FQNEAQ. With 3 bases clipped from V and 4 bases from J, the junction kept 10 bases outside the gene matches. CDR3 size: 17 residues. The CDR3 nucleotides read TGTGCCAGCAGCTTGGCCACAGGGGGCAGGGGGAAAAACATTCAGTACTTC. It translates to CASSLATGGRGKNIQYF.

The genes are TRBV2 and TRBJ1-1; 10 bases are shared with TRBD1. The junction had 7 bases not matched to a gene; V was cut back by 6 bases and J by 9 bases. Germline CDR1 reads SNHLY; CDR2 reads FYNNEI. The CDR3 is made up of 13 amino acids. The CDR3 here is CASRAGTGVQAFF. In nucleotides, the CDR3 is TGTGCCAGCAGGGCCGGGACAGGGGTGCAAGCTTTCTTT.

The genes are TRBV30 and TRBJ2-2; tentative D call: TRBD1 (6 bases). V lost 6 bases, J lost 4 bases, and 12 bases lay in between. Germline-derived CDR1 and CDR2 are GTSNPN and SVGIG (reference sequence). The CDR3 covers 13 residues. For the CDR3, the DNA is TGTGCCTGCTTGAGAGGGGGCACCGGGGAGCTGTTTTTT. Encoded protein: CACLRGGTGELFF.

The J gene is TRBJ2-7, the V gene TRBV28, with 8 positions matching TRBD1. Germline V gene sequence: CDR1 MDHEN, CDR2 SYDVKM. Losses at the gene ends were 4 bases for V and 0 bases for J; bases not matched to a gene: 2. This CDR3 is built from 14 residues. The CDR3 DNA is TGTGCCAGCAGTTGGGACAGGAGCTCCTACGAGCAGTACTTC. Residues: CASSWDRSSYEQYF. The full variable domain, in which reference TRBV28 and TRBJ2-7 provide the parts outside the CDR3, is DVKVTQSSRYLVKRTGEKVFLECVQDMDHENMFWYRQDPGLGLRLIYFSYDVKMKEKGDIPEGYSVSREKKERFSLILESASTNQTSMYLCASSWDRSSYEQYFGPGTRLTVT.

This rearrangement joins TRBV28 to TRBJ2-7; 9 bases align to TRBD2. Germline V lookup: CDR1 MDHEN, CDR2 SYDVKM. The junction had 3 bases not matched to a gene; V was cut back by 5 bases and J by 4 bases. This CDR3 comprises 13 residues. In nucleotides, the CDR3 is TGTGCCAGCAGTCTAGCGGGATTTTACGAGCAGTACTTC. Amino acids: CASSLAGFYEQYF.

The genes are TRBV6-5 and TRBJ2-7; D unclear. CDR1 and CDR2 (germline): MNHEY, SVGAGI. This CDR3 is 14 amino acids long. V gave up 2 bases and J gave up 0 bases, with 8 bases separating them. The CDR3 region is CASSYAGSSYEQYF. In nucleotides, the CDR3 is TGTGCCAGCAGTTACGCCGGCAGCTCCTACGAGCAGTACTTC.

The V call is TRBV4-1, the J call TRBJ1-1; 7 bases line up with TRBD1. CDR3 length: 16 residues. The germline CDR1 and CDR2 sequences are MGHRA and YSYEKL. Germline trimming cut 2 bases from V and 7 bases from J; bases unmatched to any gene: 13. The CDR3 DNA sequence: TGCGCCAGCAGCCAACCAGGGGGAGTATGGGATGATGAAGCTTTCTTT. This codes for CASSQPGGVWDDEAFF.

The chain is built from TRBV4-1 and TRBJ1-6; 12 bases match TRBD1. In germline, CDR1 is MGHRA, CDR2 YSYEKL. The CDR3 is 18 residues long. V lost 5 bases to trimming and J lost 10 bases; unmatched junction nucleotides: 15. The chain's CDR3 is CASSSDSPGTGGGSPLHF. The CDR3 DNA is TGCGCCAGCAGCAGCGATTCACCCGGGACAGGGGGCGGGTCACCCCTCCACTTT.

The chain is built from TRBV4-1 and TRBJ1-5; tentatively, D is TRBD1 (6 bases). V was pared by 0 bases and J by 6 bases, with 12 bases between. CDR3 length: 15 residues. CDR1 MGHRA and CDR2 YSYEKL come from the germline V gene. CDR3 coding DNA: TGCGCCAGCAGCCAAGAGTGGCAGGGGAGTCAGCCCCAGCATTTT. Translating it yields CASSQEWQGSQPQHF.